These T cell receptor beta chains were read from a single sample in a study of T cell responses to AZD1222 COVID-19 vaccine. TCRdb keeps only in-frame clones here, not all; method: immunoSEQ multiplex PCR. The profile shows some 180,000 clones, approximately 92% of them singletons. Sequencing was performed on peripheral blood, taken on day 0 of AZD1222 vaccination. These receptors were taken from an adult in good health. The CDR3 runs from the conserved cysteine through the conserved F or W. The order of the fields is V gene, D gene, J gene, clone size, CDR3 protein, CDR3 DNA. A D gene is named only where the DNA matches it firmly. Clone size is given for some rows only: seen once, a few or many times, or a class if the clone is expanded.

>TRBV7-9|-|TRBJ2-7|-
CASSGDYEQYF
TGTGCCAGCAGCGGCGACTACGAGCAGTACTTC
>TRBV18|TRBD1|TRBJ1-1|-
CASSETQGRWTEAFF
TGTGCCAGCTCAGAGACACAGGGGAGGTGGACTGAAGCTTTCTTT
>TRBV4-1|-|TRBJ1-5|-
CASSPTSGSQPQHF
TGCGCCAGCAGCCCCACGTCAGGTTCTCAGCCCCAGCATTTT
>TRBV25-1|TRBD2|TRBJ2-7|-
CASSESGDRSYEQYF
TGTGCCAGCAGTGAAAGCGGGGACCGCTCCTACGAGCAGTACTTC
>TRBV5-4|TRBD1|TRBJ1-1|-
CASSLGRDRENTEAFF
TGTGCCAGCAGTTTGGGCCGGGACAGGGAGAACACTGAAGCTTTCTTT
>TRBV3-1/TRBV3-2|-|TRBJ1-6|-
CASSPPLARSPLHF
TGTGCCAGCAGCCCCCCATTGGCTAGGTCACCCCTCCACTTT
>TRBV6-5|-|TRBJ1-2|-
CASSYRPLGSYGYTF
TGTGCCAGCAGTTACCGACCCCTGGGCAGCTATGGCTACACCTTC
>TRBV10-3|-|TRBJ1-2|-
CAISESMADYGYTF
TGTGCCATCAGTGAGTCGATGGCTGACTATGGCTACACCTTC
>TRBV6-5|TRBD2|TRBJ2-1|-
CASSYSVIAGNEQFF
TGTGCCAGCAGTTACTCGGTAATAGCGGGGAATGAGCAGTTCTTC
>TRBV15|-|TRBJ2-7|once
CATSRGRGHSYEQYF
TGTGCCACCAGCCGAGGAAGGGGCCACTCCTACGAGCAGTACTTC
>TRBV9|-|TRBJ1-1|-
CASSASLNTEAFF
TGTGCCAGCAGCGCTTCCTTGAACACTGAAGCTTTCTTT
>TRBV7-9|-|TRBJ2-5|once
CASSLGAPQYF
TGTGCCAGCAGCTTAGGTGCCCCTCAGTACTTC
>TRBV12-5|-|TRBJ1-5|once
CASGLGTANQPQHF
TGTGCTAGTGGTTTGGGGACAGCGAATCAGCCCCAGCATTTT
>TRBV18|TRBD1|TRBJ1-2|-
CASSPANSGTGLGYGYTF
TGTGCCAGCTCACCAGCCAATTCCGGGACAGGGCTGGGCTATGGCTACACCTTC